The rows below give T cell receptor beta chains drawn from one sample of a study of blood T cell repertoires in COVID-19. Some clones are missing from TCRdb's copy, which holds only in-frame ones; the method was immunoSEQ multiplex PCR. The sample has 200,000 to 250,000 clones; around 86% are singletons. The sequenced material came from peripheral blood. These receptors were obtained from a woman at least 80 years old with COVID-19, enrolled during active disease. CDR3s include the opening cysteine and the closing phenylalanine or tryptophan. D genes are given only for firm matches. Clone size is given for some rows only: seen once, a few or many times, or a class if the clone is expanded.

CAISENARGLGANVLTF | TGTGCCATCAGTGAGAACGCCAGGGGGCTTGGGGCCAACGTCCTGACTTTC | TRBJ2-6 | NA | TRBV10-3 | TRBD1
CASRPATGANYGYTF | TGTGCCAGCAGACCCGCGACAGGAGCTAACTATGGCTACACCTTC | TRBJ1-2 | NA | TRBV28 | NA
CASSRGDRDYEQYF | TGTGCCAGTAGCCGTGGGGACAGGGACTACGAGCAGTACTTC | TRBJ2-7 | NA | TRBV19 | TRBD1
CASSERQTLYYGYTF | TGTGCCAGCAGTGAACGACAGACCCTTTACTATGGCTACACCTTC | TRBJ1-2 | NA | TRBV6-1 | NA
CASSRDRGQGNTIYF | TGTGCCAGCAGTCGCGACAGGGGGCAAGGAAACACCATATATTTT | TRBJ1-3 | NA | TRBV28 | TRBD1
CATSRTSGASWRYEQYF | TGTGCCACCAGTCGGACTAGCGGGGCCTCCTGGCGCTACGAGCAGTACTTC | TRBJ2-7 | NA | TRBV24-1 | TRBD2
CASSRDSGQISPLHF | TGTGCCAGCAGCCGAGATTCCGGACAGATTTCACCCCTCCACTTT | TRBJ1-6 | NA | TRBV5-4 | NA
CSASLAGVQETQYF | TGCAGTGCTAGTCTAGCGGGTGTACAAGAGACCCAGTACTTC | TRBJ2-5 | NA | TRBV20-1 | TRBD2
CASSLTGGTYNEQFF | TGTGCCAGCAGCTTAACGGGGGGGACCTACAATGAGCAGTTCTTC | TRBJ2-1 | once | TRBV7-2 | TRBD2
CSVGANYGYTF | TGCAGCGTTGGCGCTAACTATGGCTACACCTTC | TRBJ1-2 | NA | TRBV29-1 | NA
CASSPGGQPNTEAFF | TGTGCCAGCTCACCAGGGGGACAGCCGAACACTGAAGCTTTCTTT | TRBJ1-1 | once | TRBV18 | TRBD1
CATSREGADTQYF | TGTGCCACCAGCAGAGAAGGGGCAGATACGCAGTATTTT | TRBJ2-3 | NA | TRBV15 | NA
CASSLRTGSDTQYF | TGCGCCAGCAGCTTGCGGACGGGGTCGGATACGCAGTATTTT | TRBJ2-3 | NA | TRBV5-1 | NA
CASSEQGKETQYF | TGTGCCAGCAGTGAACAGGGGAAGGAGACCCAGTACTTC | TRBJ2-5 | NA | TRBV6-1 | NA
CASSLGGWGTDTQYF | TGTGCCAGCAGCTTAGGCGGGTGGGGCACAGATACGCAGTATTTT | TRBJ2-3 | NA | TRBV11-3 | NA
CASSPLGQRSNLAGNTIYF | TGTGCCAGCAGCCCCTTAGGACAGCGATCCAACCTCGCTGGAAACACCATATATTTT | TRBJ1-3 | NA | TRBV2 | NA
CAWSAGLAGHEQYF | TGTGCCTGGAGTGCGGGACTAGCGGGCCACGAGCAGTACTTC | TRBJ2-7 | NA | TRBV30 | TRBD2
CASSYSYRVEDGYTF | TGTGCCAGCAGTTACTCGTACAGGGTGGAGGATGGCTACACCTTC | TRBJ1-2 | few | TRBV6-6 | NA
CASSLAVRTGPTGELFF | TGTGCCAGCAGCTTAGCTGTACGGACAGGGCCCACCGGGGAGCTGTTTTTT | TRBJ2-2 | NA | TRBV5-5 | TRBD1
CASRFQGTQYF | TGTGCCAGCAGGTTCCAGGGTACGCAGTATTTT | TRBJ2-3 | NA | TRBV7-2 | NA
CASNPPRDRGVGEQFF | TGTGCCAGCAATCCCCCCCGGGACAGGGGGGTTGGTGAGCAGTTCTTC | TRBJ2-1 | NA | TRBV28 | TRBD1
CASSYRTVTEAFF | TGTGCCAGCAGTTACCGGACAGTTACTGAAGCTTTCTTT | TRBJ1-1 | NA | TRBV6-5 | NA
CASSFAGGFSGELFF | TGTGCCAGCAGTTTCGCAGGGGGCTTCTCCGGGGAGCTGTTTTTT | TRBJ2-2 | NA | TRBV27 | TRBD1
CASRTAQGASSPLHF | TGTGCCAGCCGAACCGCACAGGGGGCATCCTCACCCCTCCACTTT | TRBJ1-6 | NA | TRBV2 | TRBD1
CASSFIDWRLTDTQYF | TGTGCCAGCAGTTTTATCGACTGGAGGCTCACAGATACGCAGTATTTT | TRBJ2-3 | NA | TRBV28 | NA
CASGIGVNSPLHF | TGTGCCAGCGGGATAGGGGTTAATTCACCCCTCCACTTT | TRBJ1-6 | NA | TRBV2 | NA
CASTTGGPTTPQHF | TGTGCCAGTACTACGGGGGGGCCCACTACCCCCCAGCATTTT | TRBJ1-5 | NA | TRBV19 | NA
CASSFQGSYEQYF | TGTGCCAGCAGTTTCCAGGGCTCCTACGAGCAGTACTTC | TRBJ2-7 | NA | TRBV12-3/TRBV12-4 | NA
CASAGGLQETQYF | TGTGCCAGCGCGGGGGGTCTGCAAGAGACCCAGTACTTC | TRBJ2-5 | NA | TRBV7-3 | TRBD2
CASSLSEFSNQPQHF | TGCGCCAGCAGCTTGTCGGAGTTTAGCAATCAGCCCCAGCATTTT | TRBJ1-5 | NA | TRBV5-1 | NA
CASSPGTENILPIYF | TGTGCCAGCTCACCAGGGACAGAGAATATACTCCCCATATATTTT | TRBJ1-3 | NA | TRBV18 | TRBD1
CASSQDFRGGYTF | TGTGCCAGCAGCCAAGATTTCAGGGGAGGCTACACCTTC | TRBJ1-2 | NA | TRBV3-1/TRBV3-2 | NA
CASSIAGTDSPLHF | TGTGCCAGTAGTATTGCCGGGACAGATTCACCCCTCCACTTT | TRBJ1-6 | once | TRBV19 | TRBD1
CASTPGGAYEQFF | TGTGCCAGCACTCCAGGGGGCGCATATGAGCAGTTCTTC | TRBJ2-1 | NA | TRBV28 | TRBD1
CASSLGGTANYGYTF | TGCGCCAGCAGCTTAGGGGGCACCGCTAACTATGGCTACACCTTC | TRBJ1-2 | NA | TRBV5-1 | TRBD1
CAWERWDRGRPENTF | TGTGCCTGGGAGAGATGGGACAGGGGGCGCCCGGAAAACACCTTC | TRBJ1-2 | once | TRBV30 | TRBD1
CASSFSQGAATGELFF | TGTGCCAGCAGCTTTTCTCAGGGGGCGGCCACCGGGGAGCTGTTTTTT | TRBJ2-2 | NA | TRBV5-4 | TRBD1
CASSFRGPSYGYTF | TGTGCCAGCAGTTTCAGGGGACCGAGCTATGGCTACACCTTC | TRBJ1-2 | NA | TRBV28 | NA
CASSPGMGTQYF | TGCGCCAGCAGCCCGGGTATGGGTACGCAGTATTTT | TRBJ2-3 | NA | TRBV5-1 | NA
CATKAWGGAPSNQPQHF | TGCGCCACAAAAGCGTGGGGGGGCGCCCCTTCCAATCAGCCCCAGCATTTT | TRBJ1-5 | NA | TRBV10-1 | NA
CASSSRDRQNSPLHF | TGTGCCAGCAGCTCCCGGGACAGACAGAATTCACCCCTCCACTTT | TRBJ1-6 | NA | TRBV11-2 | TRBD1
CAISGAQGEGYTF | TGTGCCATCAGTGGTGCACAGGGGGAAGGCTACACCTTC | TRBJ1-2 | NA | TRBV10-3 | TRBD1
CASSLWQGATEAFF | TGTGCCAGCAGTTTATGGCAGGGCGCCACTGAAGCTTTCTTT | TRBJ1-1 | NA | TRBV28 | NA
CASRQGTSYNSPLHF | TGTGCCAGCAGACAGGGTACGTCCTATAATTCACCCCTCCACTTT | TRBJ1-6 | NA | TRBV6-5 | NA
CSARQGSGEQYF | TGCAGCGCCAGACAGGGTTCTGGCGAGCAGTACTTC | TRBJ2-7 | once | TRBV29-1 | TRBD1
CASSSPGLGQNEQYF | TGTGCCAGCAGTTCACCGGGACTAGGCCAGAACGAGCAGTACTTC | TRBJ2-7 | NA | TRBV2 | TRBD2
CASRGTGLQPQHF | TGTGCCAGCAGGGGTACAGGGCTTCAGCCCCAGCATTTT | TRBJ1-5 | NA | TRBV28 | NA
CASTPGGGTGFFGGYTF | TGTGCCAGCACTCCTGGAGGTGGGACAGGGTTTTTCGGTGGCTACACCTTC | TRBJ1-2 | NA | TRBV28 | TRBD1
CASSGGQWNTEAFF | TGTGCCAGCAGCGGGGGACAATGGAACACTGAAGCTTTCTTT | TRBJ1-1 | NA | TRBV7-9 | NA
CASSWGTSDTQYF | TGTGCCAGCAGTTGGGGGACTTCAGATACGCAGTATTTT | TRBJ2-3 | NA | TRBV6-2/TRBV6-3 | NA
CASSPGLNYGYTF | TGTGCCAGCAGCCCGGGACTCAACTATGGCTACACCTTC | TRBJ1-2 | NA | TRBV6-5 | NA
CASSEPTPGGNEKLFF | TGCGCCAGCAGCGAGCCGACCCCAGGGGGTAATGAAAAACTGTTTTTT | TRBJ1-4 | once | TRBV5-1 | TRBD1